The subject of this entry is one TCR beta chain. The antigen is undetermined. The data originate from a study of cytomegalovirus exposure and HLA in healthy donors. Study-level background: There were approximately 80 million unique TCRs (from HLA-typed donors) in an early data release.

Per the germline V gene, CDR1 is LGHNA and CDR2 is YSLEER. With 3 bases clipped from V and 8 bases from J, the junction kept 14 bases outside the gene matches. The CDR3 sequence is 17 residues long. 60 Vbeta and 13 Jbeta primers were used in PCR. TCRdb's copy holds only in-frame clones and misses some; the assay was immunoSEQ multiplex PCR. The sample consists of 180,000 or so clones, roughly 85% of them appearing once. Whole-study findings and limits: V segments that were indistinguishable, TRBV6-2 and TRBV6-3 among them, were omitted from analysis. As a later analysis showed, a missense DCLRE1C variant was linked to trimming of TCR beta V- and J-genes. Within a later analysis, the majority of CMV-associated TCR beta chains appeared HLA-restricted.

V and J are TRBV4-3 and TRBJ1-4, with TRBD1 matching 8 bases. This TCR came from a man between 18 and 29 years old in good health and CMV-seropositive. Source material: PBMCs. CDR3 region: CASSQRGQGASGEKLFF. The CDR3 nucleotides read TGCGCCAGCAGCCAGAGAGGACAGGGTGCCAGTGGAGAAAAACTGTTTTTT.